These T cell receptor beta chains were read from a single sample in a study of blood T cells in healthy people across ages. TCRdb redid the calling of the 5' RACE reads with MiXCR, one entry per CDR3 protein. The profile covers over 1,200,000 distinct CDR3 sequences, with 55% to 75% appearing a single time and 6.7% taken by the ten largest. The material sequenced was blood. These receptor sequences come from a man younger than 30 in good health. CDR3s include the opening cysteine and the closing phenylalanine or tryptophan. D genes are given only for firm matches. Size is stated for part of the rows, as once, few or many counts, or as a class when the clone is expanded.

V: TRBV20-1
J: TRBJ2-5
size: NA
D: NA
CDR3: CSARTWGTQYF
DNA: TGCAGTGCTAGGACTTGGGGGACCCAGTACTTC

V: TRBV29-1
J: TRBJ2-5
size: few
D: NA
CDR3: CSVGSPLREETQYF
DNA: TGCAGCGTTGGGTCCCCTCTCCGGGAAGAGACCCAGTACTTC

V: TRBV20-1
J: TRBJ2-7
size: NA
D: TRBD1
CDR3: CSAVGQGINEQYF
DNA: TGCAGTGCTGTAGGACAGGGGATCAACGAGCAGTACTTC

V: TRBV29-1
J: TRBJ2-1
size: NA
D: TRBD2
CDR3: CSVMIAGGSNEQFF
DNA: TGCAGCGTAATGATAGCGGGGGGGTCCAATGAGCAGTTCTTC

V: TRBV6-2/TRBV6-3
J: TRBJ2-1
size: NA
D: TRBD2
CDR3: CASSFILAANEQFF
DNA: TGTGCCAGCAGCTTCATCCTAGCGGCCAATGAGCAGTTCTTC

V: TRBV4-1
J: TRBJ2-4
size: NA
D: NA
CDR3: CASSQGIRANIQYF
DNA: TGCGCCAGCAGCCAAGGGATCAGGGCGAACATTCAGTACTTC

V: TRBV20-1
J: TRBJ2-5
size: few
D: NA
CDR3: CSARPLSRAWETQYF
DNA: TGCAGTGCCAGACCTTTATCTAGGGCTTGGGAGACCCAGTACTTC

V: TRBV5-1
J: TRBJ2-7
size: NA
D: NA
CDR3: CASSLETGQQSYEQYF
DNA: TGCGCCAGCAGCTTGGAAACTGGACAGCAATCCTACGAGCAGTACTTC

V: TRBV4-1
J: TRBJ2-5
size: NA
D: TRBD2
CDR3: CASSQVRAGDPRETQYF
DNA: TGCGCCAGCAGCCAAGTAAGAGCGGGGGACCCCCGTGAGACCCAGTACTTC

V: TRBV6-5
J: TRBJ2-7
size: few
D: NA
CDR3: CASSPGISSYEQYF
DNA: TGTGCCAGCAGTCCCGGGATCAGCTCCTACGAGCAGTACTTC

V: TRBV6-6
J: TRBJ2-3
size: few
D: TRBD2
CDR3: CASSTGTSVGTDTQYF
DNA: TGTGCCAGCAGTACGGGGACTAGCGTAGGCACAGATACGCAGTATTTT

V: TRBV29-1
J: TRBJ2-1
size: NA
D: TRBD2
CDR3: CSVGTSGSLNEQFF
DNA: TGCAGCGTCGGGACTAGCGGGAGTCTCAATGAGCAGTTCTTC

V: TRBV7-9
J: TRBJ1-2
size: NA
D: NA
CDR3: CASRPKPGLTLYGYTF
DNA: TGTGCCAGCAGGCCGAAGCCGGGACTAACTCTCTATGGCTACACCTTC

V: TRBV2
J: TRBJ2-1
size: NA
D: NA
CDR3: CAIMDSYNEQFF
DNA: TGTGCCATTATGGACTCCTACAATGAGCAGTTCTTC

V: TRBV29-1
J: TRBJ2-1
size: many
D: NA
CDR3: CSVDRSSYNEQFF
DNA: TGCAGCGTTGACAGGAGCTCCTACAATGAGCAGTTCTTC

V: TRBV7-2
J: TRBJ1-4
size: NA
D: NA
CDR3: CASSLVGQGLEKLFF
DNA: TGTGCCAGCAGCTTAGTGGGGCAGGGGTTGGAAAAACTGTTTTTT

V: TRBV4-2
J: TRBJ2-7
size: NA
D: TRBD1
CDR3: CASIGRGPRFRYF
DNA: TGTGCCAGCATAGGCAGGGGGCCCCGGTTTCGGTACTTC

V: TRBV21-1
J: TRBJ2-5
size: NA
D: NA
CDR3: CASSKTLRDRGIETQYF
DNA: TGTGCCAGCAGCAAAACTCTTAGGGACAGGGGAATTGAGACCCAGTACTTC

V: TRBV13
J: TRBJ2-5
size: NA
D: TRBD2
CDR3: CASGGREGQETQYF
DNA: TGTGCCAGCGGCGGGCGGGAGGGGCAAGAGACCCAGTACTTC